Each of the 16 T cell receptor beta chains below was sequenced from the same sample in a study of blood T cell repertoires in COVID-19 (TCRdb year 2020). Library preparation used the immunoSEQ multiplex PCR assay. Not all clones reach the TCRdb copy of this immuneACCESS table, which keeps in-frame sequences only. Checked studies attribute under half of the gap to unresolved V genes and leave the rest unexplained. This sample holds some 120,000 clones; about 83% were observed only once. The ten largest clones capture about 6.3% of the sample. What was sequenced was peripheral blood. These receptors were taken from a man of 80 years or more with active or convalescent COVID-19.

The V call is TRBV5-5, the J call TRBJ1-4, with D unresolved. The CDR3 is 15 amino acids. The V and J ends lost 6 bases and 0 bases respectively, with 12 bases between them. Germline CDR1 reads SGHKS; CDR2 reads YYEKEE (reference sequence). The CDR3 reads CASKLVGATNEKLFF. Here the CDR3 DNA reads TGTGCCAGCAAGCTGGTCGGGGCAACTAATGAAAAACTGTTTTTT.

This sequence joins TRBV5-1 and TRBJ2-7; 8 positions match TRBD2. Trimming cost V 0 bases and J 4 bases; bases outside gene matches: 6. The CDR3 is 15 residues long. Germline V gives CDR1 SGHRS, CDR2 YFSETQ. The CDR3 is CASSLEAGAMYEQYF. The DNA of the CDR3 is TGCGCCAGCAGCTTGGAAGCGGGGGCCATGTACGAGCAGTACTTC.

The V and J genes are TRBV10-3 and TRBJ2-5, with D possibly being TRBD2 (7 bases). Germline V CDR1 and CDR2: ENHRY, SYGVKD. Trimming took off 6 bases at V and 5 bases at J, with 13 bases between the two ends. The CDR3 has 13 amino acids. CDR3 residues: CAIRGGVGETQYF. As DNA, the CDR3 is TGTGCCATCAGAGGGGGGGTAGGGGAGACCCAGTACTTC.

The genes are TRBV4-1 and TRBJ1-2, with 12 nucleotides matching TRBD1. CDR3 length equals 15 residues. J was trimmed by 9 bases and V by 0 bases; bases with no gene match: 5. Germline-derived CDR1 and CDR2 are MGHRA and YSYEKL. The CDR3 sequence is CASSQEEGQGASYTF. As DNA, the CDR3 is TGCGCCAGCAGCCAAGAGGAGGGACAGGGGGCGAGCTACACCTTC.

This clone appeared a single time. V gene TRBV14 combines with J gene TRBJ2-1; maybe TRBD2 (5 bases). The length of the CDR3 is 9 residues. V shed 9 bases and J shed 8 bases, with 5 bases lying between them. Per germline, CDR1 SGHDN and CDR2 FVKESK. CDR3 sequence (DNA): TGTGCCAGGAGGGATGAGCAGTTCTTC. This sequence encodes CARRDEQFF.

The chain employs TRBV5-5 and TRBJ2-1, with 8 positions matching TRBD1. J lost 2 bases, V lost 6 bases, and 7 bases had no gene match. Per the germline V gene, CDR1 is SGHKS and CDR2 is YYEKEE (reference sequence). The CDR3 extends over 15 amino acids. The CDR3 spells CASTTGTGAYNEQFF. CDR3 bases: TGTGCCAGCACCACCGGGACAGGAGCCTACAATGAGCAGTTCTTC. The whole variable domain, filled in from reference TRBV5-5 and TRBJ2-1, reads DAGVTQSPTHLIKTRGQQVTLRCSPISGHKSVSWYQQVLGQGPQFIFQYYEKEERGRGNFPDRFSARQFPNYSSELNVNALLLGDSALYLCASTTGTGAYNEQFFGPGTRLTVL.

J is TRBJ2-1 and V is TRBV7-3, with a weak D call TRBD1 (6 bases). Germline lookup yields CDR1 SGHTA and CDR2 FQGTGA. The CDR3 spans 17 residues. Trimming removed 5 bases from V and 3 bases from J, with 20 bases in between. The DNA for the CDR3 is TGTGCCAGCAGCGTCATGCCCCCAGGGGCAGGCTACAATGAGCAGTTCTTC. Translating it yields CASSVMPPGAGYNEQFF. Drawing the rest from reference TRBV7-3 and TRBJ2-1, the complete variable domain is GAGVSQTPSNKVTEKGKYVELRCDPISGHTALYWYRQSLGQGPEFLIYFQGTGAADDSGLPNDRFFAVRPEGSVSTLKIQRTERGDSAVYLCASSVMPPGAGYNEQFFGPGTRLTVL.

The CDR3 DNA follows: TGTGCCAGCAGCAACGACCGGACGGGGGAAGAGACCCAGTACTTC. It is translated as CASSNDRTGEETQYF. The rearrangement links TRBV7-8 to TRBJ2-5, with D perhaps TRBD2 (6 bases). The CDR3 sequence is 15 residues long. V lost 5 bases to trimming and J lost 3 bases, with 16 bases between them. In germline, CDR1 is SGHVS, CDR2 FQNEAQ.

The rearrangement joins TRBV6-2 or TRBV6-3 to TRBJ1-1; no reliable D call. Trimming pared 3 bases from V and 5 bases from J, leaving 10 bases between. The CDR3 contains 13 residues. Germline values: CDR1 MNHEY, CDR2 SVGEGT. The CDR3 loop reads CASSYGPYTEAFF. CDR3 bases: TGTGCCAGCAGTTATGGCCCGTATACTGAAGCTTTCTTT.

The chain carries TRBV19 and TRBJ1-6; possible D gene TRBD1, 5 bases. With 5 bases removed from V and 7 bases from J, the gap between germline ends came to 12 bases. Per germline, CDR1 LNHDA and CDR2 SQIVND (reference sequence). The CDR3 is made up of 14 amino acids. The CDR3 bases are TGTGCCAGTAGTCTACGGGAGGGGAATTCACCCCTCCACTTT. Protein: CASSLREGNSPLHF.

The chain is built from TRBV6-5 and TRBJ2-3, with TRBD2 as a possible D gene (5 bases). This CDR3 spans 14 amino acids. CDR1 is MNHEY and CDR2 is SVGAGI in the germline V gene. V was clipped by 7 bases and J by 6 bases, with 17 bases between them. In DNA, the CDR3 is TGTGCCAGCATTAATTACGGAGGAGGCGATACGCAGTATTTT. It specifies CASINYGGGDTQYF.

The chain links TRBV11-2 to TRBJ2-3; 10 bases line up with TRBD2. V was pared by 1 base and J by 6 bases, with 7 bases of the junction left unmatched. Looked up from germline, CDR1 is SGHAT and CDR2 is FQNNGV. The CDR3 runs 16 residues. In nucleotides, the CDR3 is TGTGCCAGCAGCTTAGTAGCGGGGGGCCCCTTTGATACGCAGTATTTT. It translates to CASSLVAGGPFDTQYF.

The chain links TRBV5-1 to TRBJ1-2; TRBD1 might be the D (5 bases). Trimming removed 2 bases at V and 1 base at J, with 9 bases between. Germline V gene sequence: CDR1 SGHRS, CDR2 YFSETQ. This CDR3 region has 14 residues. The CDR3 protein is CASSLGGDNYGYTF. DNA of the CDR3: TGCGCCAGCAGCTTAGGAGGGGATAACTATGGCTACACCTTC.

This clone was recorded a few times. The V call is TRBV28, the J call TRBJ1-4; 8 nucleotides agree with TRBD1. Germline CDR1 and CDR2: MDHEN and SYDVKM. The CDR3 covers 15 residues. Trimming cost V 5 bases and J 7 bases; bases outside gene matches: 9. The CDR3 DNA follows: TGTGCCAGCAGTCTTACAGGGGGGAGAAGTGAAAAACTGTTTTTT. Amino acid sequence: CASSLTGGRSEKLFF.

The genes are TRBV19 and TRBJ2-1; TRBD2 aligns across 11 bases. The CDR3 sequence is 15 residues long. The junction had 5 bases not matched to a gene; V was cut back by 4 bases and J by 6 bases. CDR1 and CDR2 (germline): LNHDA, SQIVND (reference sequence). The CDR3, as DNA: TGTGCCAGTAGTACCCTAGCGGGGGGCGGCAATGAGCAGTTCTTC. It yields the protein CASSTLAGGGNEQFF. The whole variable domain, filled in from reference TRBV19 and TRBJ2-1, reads DGGITQSPKYLFRKEGQNVTLSCEQNLNHDAMYWYRQDPGQGLRLIYYSQIVNDFQKGDIAEGYSVSREKKESFPLTVTSAQKNPTAFYLCASSTLAGGGNEQFFGPGTRLTVL.

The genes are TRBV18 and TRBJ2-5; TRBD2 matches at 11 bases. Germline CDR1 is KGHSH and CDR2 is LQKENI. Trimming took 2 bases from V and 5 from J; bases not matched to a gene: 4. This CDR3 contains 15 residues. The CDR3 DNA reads TGTGCCAGCTCACCAGTAGCGGGGGGGCTGGAGACCCAGTACTTC. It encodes CASSPVAGGLETQYF.